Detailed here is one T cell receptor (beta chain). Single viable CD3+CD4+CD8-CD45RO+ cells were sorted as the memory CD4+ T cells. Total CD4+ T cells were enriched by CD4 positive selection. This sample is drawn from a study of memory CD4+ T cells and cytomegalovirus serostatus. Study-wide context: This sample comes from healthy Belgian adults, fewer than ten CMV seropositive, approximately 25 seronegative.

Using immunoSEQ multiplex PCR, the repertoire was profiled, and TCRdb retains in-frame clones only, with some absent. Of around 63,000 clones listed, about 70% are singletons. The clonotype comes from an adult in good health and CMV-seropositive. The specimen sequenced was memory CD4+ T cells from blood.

The CDR3 DNA follows: TGCGCCAGCAGCCAAGAATTCTACGGGGTTACAGATACGCAGTATTTT. Encoded protein: CASSQEFYGVTDTQYF. This chain uses TRBV4-1 with TRBJ2-3, with a tentative D call TRBD2 (5 bases). This CDR3 is 16 amino acids long. The V end lost 0 bases, the J end lost 3 bases, and 13 bases lay between the germline ends. The V gene's germline CDR1 is MGHRA and CDR2 YSYEKL.